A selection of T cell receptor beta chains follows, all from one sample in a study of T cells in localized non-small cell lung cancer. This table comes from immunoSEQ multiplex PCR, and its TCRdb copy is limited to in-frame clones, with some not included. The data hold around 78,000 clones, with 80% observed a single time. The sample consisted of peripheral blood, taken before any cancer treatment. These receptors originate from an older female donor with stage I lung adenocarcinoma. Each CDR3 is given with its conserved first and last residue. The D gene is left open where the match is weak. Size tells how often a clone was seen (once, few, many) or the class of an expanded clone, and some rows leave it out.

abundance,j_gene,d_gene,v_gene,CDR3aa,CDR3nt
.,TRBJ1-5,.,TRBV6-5,CASSPELNQPQHF,TGTGCCAGCAGCCCCGAGTTAAATCAGCCCCAGCATTTT
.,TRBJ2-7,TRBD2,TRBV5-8,CASSQVGLAGLFSYEQYF,TGTGCCAGCAGCCAGGTGGGACTAGCGGGGCTCTTCTCCTACGAGCAGTACTTC
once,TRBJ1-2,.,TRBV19,CASTSLSGGIYGYTF,TGTGCCAGTACCTCCCTATCGGGGGGGATCTATGGCTACACCTTC
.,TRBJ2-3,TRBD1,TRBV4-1,CASSLGTGGTDTQYF,TGCGCCAGCAGCCTCGGGACAGGGGGCACAGATACGCAGTATTTT
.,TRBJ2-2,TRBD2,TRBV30,CAWSGLASPGELFF,TGTGCCTGGTCGGGACTAGCAAGCCCCGGGGAGCTGTTTTTT
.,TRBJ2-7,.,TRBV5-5,CASSQDLFQVGNVYKQYF,TGTGCCAGCAGCCAAGATCTTTTTCAAGTGGGAAATGTCTACAAGCAGTACTTC
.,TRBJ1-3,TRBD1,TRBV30,CAWSVGTGVGNTIYF,TGTGCCTGGAGTGTAGGCACAGGGGTAGGAAACACCATATATTTT
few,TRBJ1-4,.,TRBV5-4,CASSVAAANEKLFF,TGTGCCAGCAGCGTCGCGGCTGCTAATGAAAAACTGTTTTTT
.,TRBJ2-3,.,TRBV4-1,CASSQDLTRGSDTQYF,TGCGCCAGCAGCCAAGATCTCACCAGGGGCTCAGATACGCAGTATTTT
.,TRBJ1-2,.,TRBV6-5,CASSYRAGDPSF,TGTGCCAGCAGTTATCGGGCAGGTGACCCTTCCTTC
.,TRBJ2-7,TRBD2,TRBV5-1,CASSPDSGAAYEQYF,TGCGCCAGCAGCCCTGATAGCGGGGCGGCCTACGAGCAGTACTTC
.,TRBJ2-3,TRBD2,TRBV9,CASSDSGGVTDTQYF,TGTGCCAGCAGCGATAGCGGGGGGGTCACAGATACGCAGTATTTT
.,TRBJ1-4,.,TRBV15,CATSNGQANEKLFF,TGTGCCACCAGCAATGGACAAGCTAATGAAAAACTGTTTTTT
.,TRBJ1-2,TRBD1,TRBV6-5,CASRRQGSGGYTF,TGTGCCAGCAGACGACAGGGAAGCGGCGGCTACACCTTC
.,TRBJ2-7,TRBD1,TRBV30,CAWRIPGQGGEQYF,TGTGCCTGGAGAATCCCGGGACAGGGGGGAGAGCAGTACTTC
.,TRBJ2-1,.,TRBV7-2,CASSLDSRPYNEQFF,TGTGCCAGCAGCTTGGACAGTAGACCCTACAATGAGCAGTTCTTC
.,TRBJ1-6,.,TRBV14,CASSQGSNLLHF,TGTGCCAGCAGCCAGGGGTCCAACCTCCTCCACTTT
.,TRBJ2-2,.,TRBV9,CASSVGRGTGNTGELFF,TGTGCCAGCAGCGTAGGAAGGGGAACCGGTAACACCGGGGAGCTGTTTTTT
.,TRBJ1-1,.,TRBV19,CASSIMSGGHPEAFF,TGTGCCAGTAGTATAATGTCGGGGGGCCACCCTGAAGCTTTCTTT
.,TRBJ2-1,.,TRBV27,CASRTSSNEQFF,TGTGCCAGCAGGACCAGTTCCAATGAGCAGTTCTTC
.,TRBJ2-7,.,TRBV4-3,CASSQDTAKYEQYF,TGCGCCAGCAGCCAAGATACGGCGAAATACGAGCAGTACTTC
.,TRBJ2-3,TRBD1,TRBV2,CATNRQGRTDTQYF,TGTGCCACGAACAGACAGGGGCGGACAGATACGCAGTATTTT
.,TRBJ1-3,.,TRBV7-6,CASSLERPNSGNTIYF,TGTGCCAGCAGCTTAGAACGCCCTAACTCTGGAAACACCATATATTTT
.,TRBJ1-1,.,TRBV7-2,CASSLVPGGDTEAFF,TGTGCCAGCAGCTTAGTGCCGGGAGGGGACACTGAAGCTTTCTTT
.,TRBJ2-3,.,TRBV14,CASSQDRGFFANTQYF,TGTGCCAGCAGCCAAGATCGAGGGTTCTTCGCGAATACGCAGTATTTT
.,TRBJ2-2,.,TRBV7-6,CASSLRKTGELFF,TGTGCCAGCAGCCTCCGTAAGACCGGGGAGCTGTTTTTT
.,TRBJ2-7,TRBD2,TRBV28,CASSFSSGLYEQYF,TGTGCCAGCAGTTTCTCTAGCGGACTCTACGAGCAGTACTTC
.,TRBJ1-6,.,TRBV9,CASSPWEGANSPLHF,TGTGCCAGCAGCCCTTGGGAGGGAGCAAATTCACCCCTCCACTTT
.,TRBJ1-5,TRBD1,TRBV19,CASTDRVGGNQPQHF,TGTGCCAGTACCGACAGGGTCGGAGGCAATCAGCCCCAGCATTTT
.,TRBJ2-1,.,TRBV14,CASSQFKRTPVSDNEQFF,TGTGCCAGCAGCCAATTCAAAAGGACCCCGGTGTCCGACAATGAGCAGTTCTTC
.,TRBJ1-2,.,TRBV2,CASSEALAGGYTF,TGTGCCAGCAGTGAAGCGCTCGCTGGGGGCTACACCTTC
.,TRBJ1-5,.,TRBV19,CASKTANQPQHF,TGTGCCAGTAAAACCGCGAATCAGCCCCAGCATTTT
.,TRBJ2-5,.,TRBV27,CASSPTVSVGTQYF,TGTGCCAGCAGTCCAACAGTATCCGTCGGGACCCAGTACTTC
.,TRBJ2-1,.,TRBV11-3,CASSLDRYNEQFF,TGTGCCAGCAGCTTAGATCGTTACAATGAGCAGTTCTTC
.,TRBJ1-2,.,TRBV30,CAWSPPDSAFDGYTF,TGTGCCTGGAGCCCCCCCGACAGTGCTTTTGATGGCTACACCTTC
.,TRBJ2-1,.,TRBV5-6,CASSSEIWSYNEQFF,TGTGCCAGCAGCAGCGAGATATGGTCCTACAATGAGCAGTTCTTC
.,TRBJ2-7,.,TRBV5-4,CASSLGLGSPYEQYF,TGTGCCAGCAGCTTGGGATTAGGAAGTCCCTACGAGCAGTACTTC
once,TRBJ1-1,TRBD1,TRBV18,CASSPRQGGESGTEAFF,TGTGCCAGCTCACCCCGACAGGGGGGGGAATCGGGGACTGAAGCTTTCTTT
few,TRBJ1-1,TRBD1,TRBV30,CAWIRGQGLNTEAFF,TGTGCCTGGATTAGAGGACAGGGGCTGAACACTGAAGCTTTCTTT
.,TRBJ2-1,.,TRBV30,CAFRSDGEQFF,TGTGCCTTTAGGTCTGACGGCGAGCAGTTCTTC
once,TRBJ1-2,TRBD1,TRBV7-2,CASSLETGTGHGYTF,TGTGCCAGCAGCTTAGAGACAGGGACGGGTCATGGCTACACCTTC
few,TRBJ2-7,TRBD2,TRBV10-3,CAISGASGRMYEQYF,TGTGCCATCAGCGGAGCTAGCGGGAGGATGTACGAGCAGTACTTC
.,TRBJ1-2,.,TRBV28,CASRDSGTYYGYTF,TGTGCCAGCAGGGATTCCGGGACATACTATGGCTACACCTTC
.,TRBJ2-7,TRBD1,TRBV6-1,CASSDPWDREEFF,TGTGCCAGCAGTGACCCGTGGGACAGGGAGGAGTTCTTC
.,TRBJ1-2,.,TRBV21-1,CARDLPVRF,TGTGCCAGGGACCTGCCGGTCAGGTTC